The 10 T cell receptor beta chains given below trace back to one sample, sequenced in a study of CD8+CD57+ T cells in acquired aplastic anemia. Selection for sequencing was limited to patients who had shown CD8+CD57+ cell expansion by flow cytometry. It was genomic DNA that served as the template for profiling TCR beta VDJ and CDR3. A single record per CDR3 protein comes from TCRdb applying MiXCR to the reads. The repertoire holds 450,000 to 600,000 distinct CDR3 sequences, with approximately 32% as singletons. The source material was sorted CD4+, CD8+, or CD8+CD57+ T cells (not recorded which) from PBMCs. The receptors stem from a human donor with aplastic anemia.

A note on this clonotype: Sequence at one end of the junction differs from germline and may be a read error. The chain is built from TRBV25-1 and TRBJ1-5; no clear D. Per the germline V gene, CDR1 is MGHDK and CDR2 is SYGVNS. The CDR3 totals 14 residues. CDR3 DNA: TGTGCAAGCAGTGATCCTACAGTCGAACAGCCCCAGCATTTT. Translated, it gives CASSDPTVEQPQHF.

This clonotype appeared many times. The gene calls are TRBV20-1 and TRBJ1-3; no clear D gene. The germline gives CDR1 DFQATT, CDR2 SNEGSKA (reference sequence). V was trimmed by 6 bases and J by 2 bases, leaving 11 bases between them. The CDR3 is 13 residues long. CDR3 loop: CSATGMTGNTIYF. CDR3 nucleotide sequence: TGCAGTGCAACGGGAATGACTGGAAACACCATATATTTT.

In its sample, this clonotype was seen a few times. The CDR3 DNA sequence: TGTGCCAGCAGCCTCACAGGACTAATGGGCTATGGCTACACCTTC. This encodes CASSLTGLMGYGYTF. The V call is TRBV7-2, the J call TRBJ1-2; tentatively, D is TRBD1 (5 bases). Trimming stripped 5 bases from V and 4 bases from J, with 17 bases between. From germline, CDR1 is SGHTA and CDR2 FQGNSA. The CDR3 is 15 amino acids.

J is TRBJ2-2 and V is TRBV5-1, with D tentatively TRBD1 (6 bases). The CDR3 loop spans 17 amino acids. In germline, CDR1 is SGHRS, CDR2 YFSETQ. The V end was cut by 4 bases, the J end by 5 bases, with 21 bases between. Here the CDR3 reads CASSPGSIPTGTGELFF. The CDR3 nucleotides are TGCGCCAGCAGCCCGGGATCAATACCAACAGGGACCGGGGAGCTGTTTTTT.

In this sample, this clonotype turned up many times. This sequence joins TRBV10-1 and TRBJ1-3; no definite D call. The V and J ends lost 0 bases and 3 bases respectively, with 9 bases between them. This CDR3 comprises 15 residues. Germline CDR1 is WNHNN and CDR2 is SYGVQD (reference sequence). The CDR3 DNA reads as TGCGCCAGCAGTGAGTCGGGTGGCAGTGGAAACACCATATATTTT. This translates into CASSESGGSGNTIYF.

There are many counts of this clonotype. The chain combines TRBV11-2 with TRBJ1-5, with TRBD1 as a possible D gene (6 bases). Germline CDR1 is SGHAT and CDR2 is FQNNGV. The CDR3 has 16 residues. V lost 5 bases, J lost 0 bases, and 14 bases lay in between. Here the CDR3 DNA reads TGTGCCAGCAGCCGAGGACAGTCCGATAGCAATCAGCCCCAGCATTTT. Encoded protein: CASSRGQSDSNQPQHF.

CDR3: CSARPPSGRGTGELFF. CDR3 DNA sequence: TGCAGTGCTAGACCCCCCAGCGGGAGGGGCACCGGGGAGCTGTTTTTT. The rearrangement uses TRBV20-1 and TRBJ2-2; 10 bases fit TRBD2. The CDR3 covers 16 residues. Unmatched junction bases numbered 7, after V lost 2 bases and J lost 4 bases. Germline loops: CDR1 DFQATT, CDR2 SNEGSKA (reference sequence).

In regard to this clonotype: This could be a read error, since a much larger clone is one nucleotide away. The chain joins TRBV7-9 to TRBJ2-7, with 7 bases identical to TRBD1. The CDR3 extends over 14 amino acids. CDR1 SEHNR and CDR2 FQNEAQ come from the germline V gene (reference sequence). Unmatched junction bases numbered 8, after V lost 2 bases and J lost 7 bases. The CDR3 is CASSLLGRGNEQYF. Written as DNA, the CDR3 is TGTGCCAGCAGCTTATTGGGCAGGGGGAATGAGCAGTACTTC.

The chain couples TRBV2 to TRBJ1-6; weak D call: TRBD1 (5 bases). The germline V gene has CDR1 SNHLY and CDR2 FYNNEI. The CDR3 is 15 amino acids. Trimming shortened V by 5 bases and J by 9 bases, and 17 bases separated the two germline ends. DNA for the CDR3: TGTGCCAGCAGTTCCGAACGTGGGGGAGCTTCACCCCTCCACTTT. It specifies CASSSERGGASPLHF.

The chain carries TRBV2 and TRBJ1-1; D is uncertain. The CDR3 sequence is 13 residues long. CDR1 is SNHLY, CDR2 FYNNEI, per germline. V was shortened by 7 bases and J by 6 bases, with 15 bases between the two germline ends. For the CDR3, the DNA is TGTGCCAGCACCCCTTCCTGGACCGCTGAAGCTTTCTTT. It codes for CASTPSWTAEAFF.